The clone carrying this T cell receptor beta chain occurred many times. Its antigen remains unidentified. V was clipped by 7 bases and J by 1 base, with 17 bases between them. Germline V lookup: CDR1 MDHEN, CDR2 SYDVKM. The length of the CDR3 is 15 residues. The record originates from a study of T-cell reconstitution after alpha-beta-depleted transplantation in children. Whole-study findings and limits: As was reported, about two months after transplant, alpha-beta T cells came from several hundred expanded graft clones.

Preparation of the TCRbeta library involved a method that used unique molecular identifiers. TCRdb recomputed calls from the PCR reads with MiXCR, one row per CDR3 protein. The sample yields around 700,000 distinct CDR3 sequences, about an eighth seen once. Specimen: PBMCs, collected before TCRalphabeta/CD19-depleted stem cell transplant. This TCR derives from a girl aged 2-10 years with congenital amegakaryocytic thrombocytopenia, due to receive a stem cell transplant. The chain carries TRBV28 and TRBJ2-7; perhaps TRBD2 as D (5 bases). The CDR3 bases are TGTGCCAGCACCCCTGGACTGCTATTATCCTACGAGCAGTACTTC. Amino acids: CASTPGLLLSYEQYF.